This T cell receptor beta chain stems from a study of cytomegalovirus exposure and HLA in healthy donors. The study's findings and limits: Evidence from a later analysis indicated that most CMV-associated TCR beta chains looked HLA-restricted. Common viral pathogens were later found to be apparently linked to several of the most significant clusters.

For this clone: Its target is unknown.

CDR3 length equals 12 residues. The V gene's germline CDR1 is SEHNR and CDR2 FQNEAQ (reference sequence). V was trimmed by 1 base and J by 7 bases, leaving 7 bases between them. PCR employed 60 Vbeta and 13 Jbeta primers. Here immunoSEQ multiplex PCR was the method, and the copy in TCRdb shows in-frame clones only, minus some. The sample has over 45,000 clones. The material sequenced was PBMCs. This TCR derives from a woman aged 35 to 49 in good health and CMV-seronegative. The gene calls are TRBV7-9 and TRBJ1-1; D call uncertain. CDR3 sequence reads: CASSLGRGEAFF. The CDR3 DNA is TGTGCCAGCAGCTTAGGGAGAGGTGAAGCTTTCTTT.